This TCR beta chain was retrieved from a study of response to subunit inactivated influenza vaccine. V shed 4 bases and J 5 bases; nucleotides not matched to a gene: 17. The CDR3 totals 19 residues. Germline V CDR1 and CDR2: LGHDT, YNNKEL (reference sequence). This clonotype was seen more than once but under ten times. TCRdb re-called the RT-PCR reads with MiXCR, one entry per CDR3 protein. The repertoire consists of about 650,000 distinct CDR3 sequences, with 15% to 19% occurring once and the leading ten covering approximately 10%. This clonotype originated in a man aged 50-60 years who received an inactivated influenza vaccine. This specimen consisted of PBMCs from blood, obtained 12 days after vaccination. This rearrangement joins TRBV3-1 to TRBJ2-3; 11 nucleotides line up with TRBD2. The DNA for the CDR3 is TGTGCCAGCAGCCGCACGCTTTTTTTACTAGCGGGAGAGGAAGATACGCAGTATTTT. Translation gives CASSRTLFLLAGEEDTQYF.